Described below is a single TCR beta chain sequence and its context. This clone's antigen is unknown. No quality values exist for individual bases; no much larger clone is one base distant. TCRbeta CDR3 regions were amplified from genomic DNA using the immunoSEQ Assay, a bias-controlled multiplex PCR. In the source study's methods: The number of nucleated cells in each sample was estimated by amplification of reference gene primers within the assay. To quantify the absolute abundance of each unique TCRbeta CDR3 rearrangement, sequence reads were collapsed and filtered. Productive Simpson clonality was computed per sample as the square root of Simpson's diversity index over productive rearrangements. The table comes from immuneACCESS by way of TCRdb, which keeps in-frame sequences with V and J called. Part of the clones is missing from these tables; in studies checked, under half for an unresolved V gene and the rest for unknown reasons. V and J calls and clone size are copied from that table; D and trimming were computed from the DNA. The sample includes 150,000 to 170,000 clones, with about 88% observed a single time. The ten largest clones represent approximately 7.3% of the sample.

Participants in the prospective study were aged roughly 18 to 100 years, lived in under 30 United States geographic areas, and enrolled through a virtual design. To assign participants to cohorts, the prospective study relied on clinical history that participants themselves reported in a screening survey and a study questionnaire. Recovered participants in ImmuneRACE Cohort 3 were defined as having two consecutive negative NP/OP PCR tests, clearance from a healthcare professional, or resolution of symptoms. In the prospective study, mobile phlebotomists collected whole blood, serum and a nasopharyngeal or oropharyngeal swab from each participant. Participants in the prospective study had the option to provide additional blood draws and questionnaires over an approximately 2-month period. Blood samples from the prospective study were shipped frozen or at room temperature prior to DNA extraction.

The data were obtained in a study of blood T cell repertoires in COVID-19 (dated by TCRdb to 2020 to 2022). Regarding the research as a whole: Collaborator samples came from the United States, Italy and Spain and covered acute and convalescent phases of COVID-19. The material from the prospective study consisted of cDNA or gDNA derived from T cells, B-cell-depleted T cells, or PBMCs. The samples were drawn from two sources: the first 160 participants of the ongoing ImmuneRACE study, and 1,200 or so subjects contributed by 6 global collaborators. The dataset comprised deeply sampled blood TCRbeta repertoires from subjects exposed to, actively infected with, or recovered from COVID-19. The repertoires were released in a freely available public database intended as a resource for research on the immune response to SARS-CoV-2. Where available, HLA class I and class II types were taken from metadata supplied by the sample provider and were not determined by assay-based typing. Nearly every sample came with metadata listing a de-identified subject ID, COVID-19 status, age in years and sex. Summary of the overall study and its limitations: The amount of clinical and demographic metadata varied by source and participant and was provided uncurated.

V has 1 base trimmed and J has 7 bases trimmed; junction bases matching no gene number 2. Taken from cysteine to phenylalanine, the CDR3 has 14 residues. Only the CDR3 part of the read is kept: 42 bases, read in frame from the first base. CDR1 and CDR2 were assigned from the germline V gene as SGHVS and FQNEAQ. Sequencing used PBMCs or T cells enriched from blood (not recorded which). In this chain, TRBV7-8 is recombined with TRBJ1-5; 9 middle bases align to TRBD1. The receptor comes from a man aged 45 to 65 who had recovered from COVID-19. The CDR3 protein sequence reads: CASSLGDRVQPQHF. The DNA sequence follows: TGTGCCAGCAGCTTAGGGGACAGGGTCCAGCCCCAGCATTTT.